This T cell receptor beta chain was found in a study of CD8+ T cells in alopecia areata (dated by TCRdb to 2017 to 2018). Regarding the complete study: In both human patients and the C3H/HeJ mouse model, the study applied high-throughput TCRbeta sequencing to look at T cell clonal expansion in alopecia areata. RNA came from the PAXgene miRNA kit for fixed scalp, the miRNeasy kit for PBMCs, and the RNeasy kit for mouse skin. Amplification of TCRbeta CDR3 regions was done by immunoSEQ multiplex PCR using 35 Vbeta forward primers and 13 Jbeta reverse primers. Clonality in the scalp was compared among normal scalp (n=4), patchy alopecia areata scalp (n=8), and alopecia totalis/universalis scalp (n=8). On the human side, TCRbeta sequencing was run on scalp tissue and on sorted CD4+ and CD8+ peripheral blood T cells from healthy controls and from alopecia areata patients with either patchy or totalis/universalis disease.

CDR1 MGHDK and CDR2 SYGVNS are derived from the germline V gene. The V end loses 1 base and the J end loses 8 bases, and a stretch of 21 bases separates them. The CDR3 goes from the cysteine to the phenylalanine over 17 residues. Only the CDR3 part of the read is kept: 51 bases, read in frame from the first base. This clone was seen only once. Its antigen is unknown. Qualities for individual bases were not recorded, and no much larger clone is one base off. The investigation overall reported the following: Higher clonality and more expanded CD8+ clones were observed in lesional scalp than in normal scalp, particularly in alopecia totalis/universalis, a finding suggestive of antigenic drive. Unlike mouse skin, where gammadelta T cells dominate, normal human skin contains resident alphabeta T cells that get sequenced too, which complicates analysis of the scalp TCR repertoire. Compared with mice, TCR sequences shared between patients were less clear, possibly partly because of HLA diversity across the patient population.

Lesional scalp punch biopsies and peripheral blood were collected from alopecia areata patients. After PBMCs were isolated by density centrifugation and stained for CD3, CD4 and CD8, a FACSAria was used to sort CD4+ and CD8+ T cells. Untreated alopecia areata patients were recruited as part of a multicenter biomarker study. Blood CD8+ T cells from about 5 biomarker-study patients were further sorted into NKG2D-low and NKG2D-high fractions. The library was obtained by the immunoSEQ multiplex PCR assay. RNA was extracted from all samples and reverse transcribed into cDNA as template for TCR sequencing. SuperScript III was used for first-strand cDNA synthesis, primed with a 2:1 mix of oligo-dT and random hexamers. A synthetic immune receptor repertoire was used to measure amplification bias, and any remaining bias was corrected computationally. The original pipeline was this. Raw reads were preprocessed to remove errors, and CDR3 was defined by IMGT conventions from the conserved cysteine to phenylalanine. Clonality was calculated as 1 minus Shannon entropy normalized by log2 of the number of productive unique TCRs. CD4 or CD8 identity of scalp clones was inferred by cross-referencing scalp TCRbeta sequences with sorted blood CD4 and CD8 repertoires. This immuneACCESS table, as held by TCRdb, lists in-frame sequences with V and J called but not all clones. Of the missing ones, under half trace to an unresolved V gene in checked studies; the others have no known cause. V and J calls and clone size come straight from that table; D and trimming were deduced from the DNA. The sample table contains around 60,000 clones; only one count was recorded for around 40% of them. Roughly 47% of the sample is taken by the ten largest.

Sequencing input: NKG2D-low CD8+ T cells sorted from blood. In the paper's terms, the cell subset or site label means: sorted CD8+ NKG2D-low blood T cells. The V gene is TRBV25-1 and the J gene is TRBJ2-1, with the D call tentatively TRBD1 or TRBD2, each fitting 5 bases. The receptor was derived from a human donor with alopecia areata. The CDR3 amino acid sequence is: CASSESDWGNMAHEQFF. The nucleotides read TGTGCCAGCAGTGAATCCGATTGGGGGAATATGGCCCATGAGCAGTTCTTC.